Following are 29 T cell receptor beta chains from one sample sequenced in a study of siplizumab effects on memory and regulatory T cells. The data were produced by immunoSEQ multiplex PCR, yet TCRdb's version contains in-frame clones alone and is incomplete. The repertoire holds about 100,000 clones, about 90% seen once, with roughly 2.5% in the top ten. The sequencing sample was made of CD4+ T cells sorted from blood. The receptors were gathered from a human donor in good health. Some clones in this sample may be carry-over from other donors' samples.

The rearrangement links TRBV28 to TRBJ1-4; the match to TRBD1 covers 7 bases. The CDR3 is made up of 13 amino acids. V was clipped by 10 bases and J by 5 bases; unmatched bases: 7. Germline values: CDR1 MDHEN, CDR2 SYDVKM. CDR3 DNA: TGTGCCACAAGACAGGGCAGGAATGAAAAACTGTTTTTT. Translating gives CATRQGRNEKLFF.

The rearrangement uses TRBV7-9 and TRBJ1-1; unclear D gene. The germline V gene encodes CDR1 SEHNR and CDR2 FQNEAQ (reference sequence). The CDR3 is 12 amino acids. V lost 5 bases and J lost 7, with 11 bases in between. The CDR3 loop is CASSLRSIEAFF. CDR3 sequence (DNA): TGTGCCAGCAGCCTACGATCAATTGAAGCTTTCTTT.

The rearrangement uses TRBV7-2 and TRBJ2-2; 15 nucleotides line up with TRBD2. The CDR3 is 16 residues long. Germline CDR1 SGHTA, CDR2 FQGNSA. After removal of 5 bases from V and 5 bases from J, the junction contained 3 bases not matched to a gene. The CDR3 spells CASSLGTSGRTGELFF. The CDR3 DNA reads as TGTGCCAGCAGCCTAGGGACTAGCGGGAGGACCGGGGAGCTGTTTTTT.

V is TRBV18 and J is TRBJ2-2, with D possibly TRBD2 on 6 matching bases. Germline V CDR1 and CDR2: KGHSH, LQKENI. V lost 5 bases, J lost 5 bases, and 12 bases lay in between. The CDR3 covers 14 residues. DNA of the CDR3: TGTGCCAGCTCAAGAACCCGGGAGACCGGGGAGCTGTTTTTT. Translation: CASSRTRETGELFF. Full variable domain (outside the CDR3, taken from reference TRBV18 and TRBJ2-2): NAGVMQNPRHLVRRRGQEARLRCSPMKGHSHVYWYRQLPEEGLKFMVYLQKENIIDESGMPKERFSAEFPKEGPSILRIQQVVRGDSAAYFCASSRTRETGELFFGEGSRLTVL.

This rearrangement joins TRBV4-2 to TRBJ1-2; weak D call: TRBD1 (5 bases). Trimming took 0 bases from V and 2 from J, leaving 13 bases between them. CDR1 is LGHNA, CDR2 YNFKEQ, per germline. This CDR3 has 16 amino acids. CDR3 nucleotides: TGTGCCAGCAGCCAAGAGGGGGGAGGATCGAACTATGGCTACACCTTC. It translates to CASSQEGGGSNYGYTF.

The chain has TRBV28 and TRBJ2-5; maybe TRBD2 (6 bases). The germline CDR1 and CDR2 sequences are MDHEN and SYDVKM. The CDR3 runs 15 residues. The V gene lost 7 bases and the J gene lost 4 bases, with 19 bases spanning the gap. In DNA, the CDR3 is TGTGCCAGCACTCAAGCGCGACTAGTACGAGAGACCCAGTACTTC. Amino acids: CASTQARLVRETQYF.

The chain recombines TRBV6-5 with TRBJ2-2; 13 nucleotides agree with TRBD2. The CDR3 is 16 residues long. Germline V gives CDR1 MNHEY, CDR2 SVGAGI. With 4 bases clipped from V and 5 bases from J, the junction kept 4 bases outside the gene matches. The DNA for the CDR3 is TGTGCCAGCAGTTTGGGACTAGCGGGAATTACCGGGGAGCTGTTTTTT. Its translation: CASSLGLAGITGELFF.

V usage is TRBV6-5 and J usage is TRBJ1-1; D unclear. Trimming pared 0 bases from V and 4 bases from J, leaving 12 bases between. The CDR3 extends over 15 amino acids. Germline CDR1 and CDR2: MNHEY and SVGAGI. The DNA for the CDR3 is TGTGCCAGCAGTTACTCACTCCAGGTGGGCACTGAAGCTTTCTTT. As protein: CASSYSLQVGTEAFF.

The rearrangement joins TRBV27 to TRBJ1-1; perhaps TRBD1 as D (6 bases). Germline loops: CDR1 MNHEY, CDR2 SMNVEV (reference sequence). With 6 bases removed from V and 1 base from J, the gap between germline ends came to 15 bases. The CDR3 is 15 residues long. The CDR3 region has the DNA TGTGCCAGCAGCTCCGCCGCGACAGGGAACACTGAAGCTTTCTTT. Translating it yields CASSSAATGNTEAFF.

The chain carries TRBV28 and TRBJ2-7; D gene ambiguous. The CDR3 length is 13 residues. The V gene lost 8 bases and the J gene lost 1 base, with 12 bases spanning the gap. Germline CDR1 reads MDHEN; CDR2 reads SYDVKM. The CDR3 sequence is CASEATSSYEQYF. CDR3 sequence (DNA): TGTGCCAGCGAGGCGACCTCATCCTACGAGCAGTACTTC.

The chain uses TRBV18 and TRBJ1-1; D unclear. V was shortened by 2 bases and J by 1 base, with 5 bases between the two germline ends. CDR3 length equals 13 residues. Germline lookup yields CDR1 KGHSH and CDR2 LQKENI. The CDR3 nucleotides read TGTGCCAGCTCACCAAACGGGAACACTGAAGCTTTCTTT. It yields the protein CASSPNGNTEAFF.

The gene calls are TRBV7-3 and TRBJ2-1, with 7 nucleotides matching TRBD2. This CDR3 is 15 amino acids long. Germline CDR1 SGHTA, CDR2 FQGTGA. V shed 3 bases and J 6 bases; nucleotides not matched to a gene: 8. DNA of the CDR3: TGTGCCAGCAGCTTCAGCGCTAGCGGTTCCAATGAGCAGTTCTTC. Residues: CASSFSASGSNEQFF.

The V and J genes are TRBV11-3 and TRBJ2-5, with TRBD1 identical over 12 bases. CDR3 length: 17 residues. In germline, CDR1 is SGHNT, CDR2 YENEEA. J was trimmed by 5 bases and V by 3 bases; bases with no gene match: 10. In nucleotides, the CDR3 is TGTGCCAGCAGCTTGGGATCCGGGACAGGGGGCGGGGAGACCCAGTACTTC. Its protein is CASSLGSGTGGGETQYF.

The chain joins TRBV19 to TRBJ1-2; D gene uncertain. The CDR3 sequence is 13 residues long. Germline CDR1 LNHDA, CDR2 SQIVND (reference sequence). The V and J ends lost 7 bases and 9 bases respectively, with 18 bases between them. The CDR3 protein is CASTSRRAARYTF. DNA of the CDR3: TGTGCCAGTACCTCTCGACGGGCCGCCCGCTACACCTTC.

The genes are TRBV6-5 and TRBJ1-1; D is uncertain. Germline values: CDR1 MNHEY, CDR2 SVGAGI. This CDR3 is 13 amino acids long. Trimming removed 10 bases from V and 1 base from J, with 13 bases in between. The CDR3 region has the DNA TGTGCCACCGCACGGCCCCAGAACACTGAAGCTTTCTTT. Its protein product is CATARPQNTEAFF.

V is TRBV7-9 and J is TRBJ2-1, with D possibly being TRBD1 (6 bases). The germline V and J ends were trimmed by 0 bases and 14 bases, with 14 bases remaining between them. This CDR3 is built from 13 residues. The germline CDR1 and CDR2 sequences are SEHNR and FQNEAQ (reference sequence). Here the CDR3 reads CASSLAGALREFF. In DNA, the CDR3 is TGTGCCAGCAGCTTAGCGGGGGCCCTTCGGGAGTTCTTC.

V gene TRBV5-1 combines with J gene TRBJ1-1, with D perhaps matching TRBD1 (6 bases). In germline, CDR1 is SGHRS, CDR2 YFSETQ. Trimming pared 4 bases from V and 4 bases from J, leaving 14 bases between. The CDR3 length is 14 residues. In nucleotides, the CDR3 is TGCGCCAGCAGCATACCACAGGGTGGCACTGAAGCTTTCTTT. This gives the protein CASSIPQGGTEAFF.

The V and J genes are TRBV19 and TRBJ2-1, with 12 bases aligning to TRBD2. Per the germline V gene, CDR1 is LNHDA and CDR2 is SQIVND (reference sequence). CDR3 length equals 17 residues. J lost 5 bases, V lost 5 bases, and 10 bases had no gene match. Here the CDR3 reads CASSVITSGRFNNEQFF. For the CDR3, the DNA is TGTGCCAGTAGTGTCATCACTAGCGGGAGGTTCAACAATGAGCAGTTCTTC.

The chain is built from TRBV9 and TRBJ2-5, with 12 bases lining up with TRBD1. The ends lost 5 bases at V and 1 base at J; junction bases unmatched: 21. Germline CDR1 and CDR2: SGDLS and YYNGEE. The CDR3 has 21 residues. In DNA form, the CDR3 reads TGTGCCAGCAGTCTTACAATTTCCGGGACAGGGGGCGCCGGGGGCCAAGAGACCCAGTACTTC. Encoded protein: CASSLTISGTGGAGGQETQYF.

The chain couples TRBV5-1 to TRBJ2-5; TRBD2 might be the D (5 bases). The CDR3 spans 13 residues. Trimming removed 7 bases from V and 2 bases from J, with 12 bases in between. CDR1 is SGHRS and CDR2 is YFSETQ in the germline V gene. The CDR3 spells CASDLGNQETQYF. The CDR3 DNA sequence: TGCGCCAGCGACCTCGGGAATCAAGAGACCCAGTACTTC.

Turning to this clone: Within the sample, other DNA sequences also encode this same CDR3. The genes are TRBV7-3 and TRBJ2-1; 7 bases agree with TRBD1. V lost 5 bases, J lost 2 bases, and 3 bases stayed unmatched. The CDR3 has 14 amino acids. Germline CDR1 is SGHTA and CDR2 is FQGTGA. CDR3 loop: CASSPTGTYNEQFF. The CDR3 DNA is TGTGCCAGCAGCCCGACAGGGACCTACAATGAGCAGTTCTTC.

The chain links TRBV2 to TRBJ1-3; 8 nucleotides match TRBD1. The CDR3 is 15 amino acids. Unmatched junction bases numbered 4, after V lost 6 bases and J lost 0 bases. Germline V gives CDR1 SNHLY, CDR2 FYNNEI. The CDR3 nucleotides are TGTGCCAGCAGCCAGGACAGGGCCTCTGGAAACACCATATATTTT. It specifies CASSQDRASGNTIYF.

V is TRBV9 and J is TRBJ1-3; 12 nucleotides align to TRBD1. Germline assignment: CDR1 SGDLS and CDR2 YYNGEE. V was pared by 4 bases and J by 3 bases, with 5 bases of the junction left unmatched. CDR3 size: 16 residues. The CDR3 protein is CASSTGDRGHGNTIYF. CDR3 nucleotides: TGTGCCAGCAGCACGGGGGACAGGGGGCATGGAAACACCATATATTTT.

This chain links TRBV5-6 with TRBJ2-7; D gene unclear. V was cut by 4 bases and J by 0 bases, with 14 bases left in between. The CDR3 is 15 residues long. From germline, CDR1 is SGHDT and CDR2 YYEEEE. The CDR3 DNA reads as TGTGCCAGCAGCCCCTGGTTGGTATCCTCCTACGAGCAGTACTTC. Translation gives CASSPWLVSSYEQYF.

V gene TRBV28 combines with J gene TRBJ1-5, with 8 bases matching TRBD1. In germline, CDR1 is MDHEN, CDR2 SYDVKM. The CDR3 sequence is 14 residues long. V shed 4 bases and J 7 bases; nucleotides not matched to a gene: 6. CDR3 protein: CASSSPDRVQPQHF. The CDR3 DNA follows: TGTGCCAGCAGTTCCCCGGACAGGGTCCAGCCCCAGCATTTT.

The CDR3 loop is CASQDLRSNQPQHF. CDR3 sequence (DNA): TGTGCCAGCCAAGACCTTCGTAGCAATCAGCCCCAGCATTTT. The chain carries TRBV2 and TRBJ1-5; no firm D call. V lost 8 bases and J 0 bases, leaving 11 bases between the germline ends. The germline gives CDR1 SNHLY, CDR2 FYNNEI. This CDR3 is 14 amino acids long.

This clone was observed a single time. The chain uses TRBV2 and TRBJ2-7; 10 bases fit TRBD1. J gave up 5 bases and V 5 bases, and 9 bases lay outside the gene matches. Germline V CDR1 and CDR2: SNHLY, FYNNEI. CDR3 length: 15 amino acids. The CDR3 DNA sequence: TGTGCCAGCAGTCGAATGGGACAGGGGATCGACGAGCAGTACTTC. Amino acids: CASSRMGQGIDEQYF.

Note on this clone: At one of its ends the junction is not consistent with the germline gene, which may arise from a read error. The chain uses TRBV15 and TRBJ1-2, with D tentatively TRBD1 (6 bases). CDR3 length equals 13 residues. Germline V CDR1 and CDR2: LNHNV, YYDKDF (reference sequence). The DNA for the CDR3 is TGTGCCACCAGCAGAGACAGGGGTGGGGTGAGCTCCTTC. Translated: CATSRDRGGVSSF.

This clone was found once. The CDR3, as DNA: TGTGCCAGCAGCTTGTCGACCAAAGGAGGCGAAAAACTGTTTTTT. It is translated as CASSLSTKGGEKLFF. The V and J genes are TRBV5-4 and TRBJ1-4; D remains unclear. Trimming took off 1 base at V and 8 bases at J, with 15 bases between the two ends. CDR3 length: 15 residues. In germline, CDR1 is SGHNT, CDR2 YYREEE (reference sequence). The full variable domain, with the rest looked up from reference TRBV5-4 and TRBJ1-4, is ETGVTQSPTHLIKTRGQQVTLRCSSQSGHNTVSWYQQALGQGPQFIFQYYREEENGRGNFPPRFSGLQFPNYSSELNVNALELDDSALYLCASSLSTKGGEKLFFGSGTQLSVL.